These T cell receptor beta chains were read from a single sample in a study of cytotoxic CD8 clonotypes in ibrutinib-treated CLL. Libraries were prepared by immunoSEQ multiplex PCR; TCRdb keeps only in-frame clonotypes and omits some of them. The sample holds under 300,000 clones, approximately 76% seen once. This sample comprised PBMCs, obtained at disease progression, from a patient treated with ibrutinib. Source of these receptors: a human donor with chronic lymphocytic leukemia. CDR3s include the opening cysteine and the closing phenylalanine or tryptophan. The D gene is left open where the match is weak. The size entry is marked missing in some rows and otherwise reads once, few, many or a size class.

clone size: -
D gene: -
J gene: TRBJ2-7
V gene: TRBV4-1
CDR3 protein: CASSRPDYEQYF
CDR3 DNA: TGCGCCAGCAGCCGACCCGATTACGAGCAGTACTTC

clone size: -
D gene: -
J gene: TRBJ2-5
V gene: TRBV6-6
CDR3 protein: CASRGQGQETQYF
CDR3 DNA: TGTGCCAGCAGGGGGCAGGGTCAAGAGACCCAGTACTTC

clone size: -
D gene: -
J gene: TRBJ2-3
V gene: TRBV4-2
CDR3 protein: CASSQPDRKDTQYF
CDR3 DNA: TGTGCCAGCAGCCAGCCCGACAGGAAAGATACGCAGTATTTT

clone size: -
D gene: TRBD1
J gene: TRBJ1-3
V gene: TRBV7-9
CDR3 protein: CASSHPGQGAGNTIYF
CDR3 DNA: TGTGCCAGCAGCCATCCGGGACAGGGGGCTGGAAACACCATATATTTT

clone size: few
D gene: TRBD1
J gene: TRBJ1-2
V gene: TRBV11-1
CDR3 protein: CASSLGDRVREEANYGYTF
CDR3 DNA: TGTGCCAGCAGCTTAGGGGACAGAGTCCGGGAAGAAGCTAACTATGGCTACACCTTC

clone size: -
D gene: -
J gene: TRBJ1-2
V gene: TRBV28
CDR3 protein: CASSLVGPGGYTF
CDR3 DNA: TGTGCCAGCAGTTTGGTGGGGCCGGGAGGCTACACCTTC

clone size: -
D gene: TRBD1
J gene: TRBJ1-2
V gene: TRBV6-1
CDR3 protein: CASTTTRDRIYGYTF
CDR3 DNA: TGTGCCAGCACCACTACAAGGGACAGGATCTATGGCTACACCTTC

clone size: -
D gene: TRBD2
J gene: TRBJ2-1
V gene: TRBV19
CDR3 protein: CASSIVSGGRTSYNEQFF
CDR3 DNA: TGTGCCAGTAGTATAGTCAGCGGGGGCCGAACCTCCTACAATGAGCAGTTCTTC

clone size: -
D gene: TRBD2
J gene: TRBJ2-7
V gene: TRBV7-2
CDR3 protein: CASSLRPGTSGSVDEQYF
CDR3 DNA: TGTGCCAGCAGCCTTCGTCCCGGGACTAGCGGGAGTGTCGACGAGCAGTACTTC

clone size: -
D gene: TRBD2
J gene: TRBJ2-2
V gene: TRBV5-1
CDR3 protein: CASSLVSGGWTGELFF
CDR3 DNA: TGCGCCAGCAGCTTGGTGAGCGGGGGTTGGACCGGGGAGCTGTTTTTT

clone size: -
D gene: TRBD2
J gene: TRBJ2-1
V gene: TRBV7-9
CDR3 protein: CASSLARTSGGAYNEQFF
CDR3 DNA: TGTGCCAGCAGCTTAGCCCGGACTAGCGGGGGGGCTTACAATGAGCAGTTCTTC

clone size: many
D gene: TRBD1
J gene: TRBJ2-7
V gene: TRBV29-1
CDR3 protein: CSVEGTGLNEQYF
CDR3 DNA: TGCAGCGTCGAAGGGACAGGTCTCAACGAGCAGTACTTC

clone size: few
D gene: TRBD1
J gene: TRBJ1-2
V gene: TRBV7-3
CDR3 protein: CASSLPGGGYTF
CDR3 DNA: TGTGCCAGCAGCTTACCAGGGGGTGGCTACACCTTC

clone size: -
D gene: -
J gene: TRBJ2-5
V gene: TRBV7-9
CDR3 protein: CASSQDRRETQYF
CDR3 DNA: TGTGCCAGCAGCCAGGACAGAAGAGAGACCCAGTACTTC

clone size: -
D gene: -
J gene: TRBJ2-3
V gene: TRBV7-3
CDR3 protein: CASSQRGRGTTDTQYF
CDR3 DNA: TGTGCCAGCAGCCAAAGAGGGCGGGGAACCACAGATACGCAGTATTTT

clone size: -
D gene: TRBD2
J gene: TRBJ2-3
V gene: TRBV4-1
CDR3 protein: CASSSETSGASTDTQYF
CDR3 DNA: TGCGCCAGCTCGTCCGAAACTAGCGGGGCTAGCACAGATACGCAGTATTTT

clone size: few
D gene: -
J gene: TRBJ1-3
V gene: TRBV27
CDR3 protein: CASRTGNGNTIYF
CDR3 DNA: TGTGCCAGCAGGACGGGGAATGGAAACACCATATATTTT

clone size: -
D gene: TRBD1
J gene: TRBJ1-1
V gene: TRBV9
CDR3 protein: CASGYLDRGLGTEAFF
CDR3 DNA: TGTGCCAGCGGCTACCTGGACAGGGGGCTGGGGACTGAAGCTTTCTTT

clone size: -
D gene: TRBD1
J gene: TRBJ2-7
V gene: TRBV4-1
CDR3 protein: CASSPPSLTGVVSYEQYF
CDR3 DNA: TGCGCCAGCAGCCCGCCAAGCCTTACAGGGGTGGTTAGCTACGAGCAGTACTTC

clone size: -
D gene: -
J gene: TRBJ1-1
V gene: TRBV9
CDR3 protein: CASSPAGLTNTEAFF
CDR3 DNA: TGTGCCAGCAGCCCGGCGGGACTTACGAACACTGAAGCTTTCTTT

clone size: -
D gene: -
J gene: TRBJ1-1
V gene: TRBV6-5
CDR3 protein: CASLRVPGTEAFF
CDR3 DNA: TGTGCCAGCCTCAGGGTACCGGGCACTGAAGCTTTCTTT

clone size: -
D gene: -
J gene: TRBJ1-2
V gene: TRBV6-5
CDR3 protein: CASSYSNGGLEGYTF
CDR3 DNA: TGTGCCAGCAGTTACTCGAACGGGGGTTTGGAAGGCTACACCTTC

clone size: few
D gene: -
J gene: TRBJ1-2
V gene: TRBV13
CDR3 protein: CASSQGYGYTF
CDR3 DNA: TGTGCCAGCAGTCAGGGGTATGGCTACACCTTC

clone size: -
D gene: -
J gene: TRBJ2-7
V gene: TRBV15
CDR3 protein: CATSSRARDRSYEQYF
CDR3 DNA: TGTGCCACCAGCAGCAGGGCTCGAGACCGCTCCTACGAGCAGTACTTC

clone size: -
D gene: TRBD2
J gene: TRBJ2-1
V gene: TRBV9
CDR3 protein: CASSPLAGSYNEQFF
CDR3 DNA: TGTGCCAGCAGCCCGCTAGCGGGATCCTACAATGAGCAGTTCTTC

clone size: -
D gene: -
J gene: TRBJ1-1
V gene: TRBV7-9
CDR3 protein: CASSSGLGGAFF
CDR3 DNA: TGTGCCAGCAGCTCGGGGCTGGGTGGGGCTTTCTTT

clone size: -
D gene: -
J gene: TRBJ2-7
V gene: TRBV4-1
CDR3 protein: CASSQALAGSSYEQYF
CDR3 DNA: TGCGCCAGCAGCCAAGCATTGGCGGGGTCCTCCTACGAGCAGTACTTC

clone size: -
D gene: TRBD1
J gene: TRBJ2-7
V gene: TRBV6-1
CDR3 protein: CASSALGQGTYEQYF
CDR3 DNA: TGTGCCAGCAGTGCCCTCGGACAGGGAACCTACGAGCAGTACTTC

clone size: -
D gene: -
J gene: TRBJ2-1
V gene: TRBV7-9
CDR3 protein: CASSDGTSYNEQFF
CDR3 DNA: TGTGCCAGCAGCGACGGGACTTCTTACAATGAGCAGTTCTTC

clone size: few
D gene: TRBD1
J gene: TRBJ2-6
V gene: TRBV5-1
CDR3 protein: CASRTGTGTSGANVLTF
CDR3 DNA: TGCGCCAGCAGAACCGGGACAGGGACCTCTGGGGCCAACGTCCTGACTTTC

clone size: -
D gene: -
J gene: TRBJ1-1
V gene: TRBV7-8
CDR3 protein: CASSFDRTEAFF
CDR3 DNA: TGTGCCAGCAGCTTTGATCGCACTGAAGCTTTCTTT

clone size: -
D gene: -
J gene: TRBJ2-4
V gene: TRBV11-2
CDR3 protein: CASSPPGMVTKNIQYF
CDR3 DNA: TGTGCCAGCAGCCCCCCAGGGATGGTCACCAAAAACATTCAGTACTTC

clone size: -
D gene: -
J gene: TRBJ1-6
V gene: TRBV7-6
CDR3 protein: CASSLNTFAPLHF
CDR3 DNA: TGTGCCAGCAGCTTGAACACCTTTGCACCCCTCCACTTT

clone size: -
D gene: TRBD1
J gene: TRBJ2-1
V gene: TRBV5-1
CDR3 protein: CASSLRLRTGVGVPNEQFF
CDR3 DNA: TGCGCCAGCAGCTTGAGGTTGAGGACAGGGGTAGGGGTACCCAATGAGCAGTTCTTC

clone size: few
D gene: TRBD1
J gene: TRBJ1-5
V gene: TRBV13
CDR3 protein: CASSLAGQGSNQPQHF
CDR3 DNA: TGTGCCAGCAGCTTAGCGGGACAGGGTAGCAATCAGCCCCAGCATTTT

clone size: -
D gene: TRBD1
J gene: TRBJ1-1
V gene: TRBV9
CDR3 protein: CASSVREGGTGGGNTEAFF
CDR3 DNA: TGTGCCAGCAGCGTGAGGGAAGGGGGGACAGGCGGCGGGAACACTGAAGCTTTCTTT

clone size: -
D gene: -
J gene: TRBJ2-7
V gene: TRBV27
CDR3 protein: CASSFRGGKQYF
CDR3 DNA: TGTGCCAGCAGTTTTAGGGGGGGCAAACAATACTTC

clone size: -
D gene: -
J gene: TRBJ2-7
V gene: TRBV7-9
CDR3 protein: CASSLSWFNEQYF
CDR3 DNA: TGTGCCAGCAGCTTATCATGGTTCAACGAGCAGTACTTC

clone size: -
D gene: TRBD1
J gene: TRBJ2-3
V gene: TRBV5-1
CDR3 protein: CASSFRGQGAMITDTQYF
CDR3 DNA: TGCGCCAGCAGCTTCCGGGGACAGGGGGCTATGATCACAGATACGCAGTATTTT

clone size: -
D gene: -
J gene: TRBJ1-2
V gene: TRBV15
CDR3 protein: CATSRDGPRPRGDNYGYTF
CDR3 DNA: TGTGCCACCAGCAGAGATGGCCCCCGTCCCAGGGGCGATAACTATGGCTACACCTTC

clone size: -
D gene: TRBD1
J gene: TRBJ2-3
V gene: TRBV11-2
CDR3 protein: CASSQAVTGALTDTQYF
CDR3 DNA: TGTGCCAGCAGCCAAGCCGTAACAGGGGCTCTTACAGATACGCAGTATTTT

clone size: -
D gene: -
J gene: TRBJ2-7
V gene: TRBV5-8
CDR3 protein: CASSLEPYQGTTKQYF
CDR3 DNA: TGTGCCAGCAGCTTGGAGCCGTATCAGGGTACTACGAAGCAGTACTTC

clone size: -
D gene: -
J gene: TRBJ1-1
V gene: TRBV7-9
CDR3 protein: CASSEQFEAFF
CDR3 DNA: TGTGCCAGCAGCGAACAGTTTGAAGCTTTCTTT

clone size: -
D gene: -
J gene: TRBJ2-1
V gene: TRBV7-3
CDR3 protein: CASSEAGYSYNEQFF
CDR3 DNA: TGTGCCAGCAGCGAAGCGGGTTACTCCTACAATGAGCAGTTCTTC

clone size: -
D gene: -
J gene: TRBJ2-7
V gene: TRBV6-6
CDR3 protein: CASRVGSPYEQYF
CDR3 DNA: TGTGCCAGCCGAGTGGGCTCTCCCTACGAGCAGTACTTC